Listed below are T cell receptor beta chains from one sample, sequenced in a study of human T cells and chemical hapten exposure. Via MiXCR, TCRdb re-called the RACE reads, giving one row per CDR3 protein. The sample yields roughly 75,000 distinct CDR3 sequences, roughly 7.9% seen once. Sequenced material: whole blood. Every receptor here comes from a female donor in good health. Some clones in this sample may be carry-over from other donors' samples. The CDR3 runs from the conserved cysteine through the conserved F or W. D genes are given only for firm matches. Only part of the rows carry a size: once, few, many, or a class if the clone is expanded.

cdr3_aa	cdr3_nt	clone_size	v_call	j_call	d_call
CASSYGEKTEAFF	TGTGCCAGCAGTTACGGCGAGAAGACTGAAGCTTTCTTT	many	TRBV27	TRBJ1-1	-
CAWSVLAGGEQFF	TGTGCCTGGAGTGTACTAGCGGGGGGTGAGCAGTTCTTC	-	TRBV30	TRBJ2-1	TRBD2
CASSQEGTGGIEAFF	TGCGCCAGCAGCCAAGAGGGGACAGGGGGAATTGAAGCTTTCTTT	few	TRBV4-3	TRBJ1-1	TRBD1
CASGTGSIYSPLHF	TGTGCCAGCGGGACAGGGTCGATTTATTCACCCCTCCACTTT	-	TRBV7-6	TRBJ1-6	TRBD1
CASSEWSVAGGFNQETQYF	TGTGCCAGCAGTGAATGGTCCGTAGCGGGGGGCTTCAACCAAGAGACCCAGTACTTC	-	TRBV25-1	TRBJ2-5	TRBD2
CSGRAGTGYTEAFF	TGCAGCGGACGGGCCGGGACAGGGTATACTGAAGCTTTCTTT	many	TRBV29-1	TRBJ1-1	TRBD1
CASSFERGGLDTQYF	TGTGCCAGCAGCTTTGAGCGGGGGGGCCTCGATACGCAGTATTTT	many	TRBV7-2	TRBJ2-3	TRBD2
CASSLDSYNSPLHF	TGTGCCAGCAGCTTAGACAGTTATAATTCACCCCTCCACTTT	-	TRBV7-8	TRBJ1-6	-
CASMGRGYDSPLHF	TGTGCTTCGATGGGCAGGGGATATGATTCACCCCTCCACTTT	-	TRBV5-6	TRBJ1-6	-
CASSLPGAWGQPQHF	TGTGCCAGCAGTCTCCCCGGGGCGTGGGGACAGCCCCAGCATTTT	few	TRBV6-2/TRBV6-3	TRBJ1-5	-
CASSDDSNQPQHF	TGTGCCAGCAGTGACGACAGCAATCAGCCCCAGCATTTT	-	TRBV2	TRBJ1-5	-
CASSLRGGNSYEQYF	TGCGCCAGCAGCTTGAGGGGCGGAAACTCCTACGAGCAGTACTTC	many	TRBV5-1	TRBJ2-7	-
CASSSHRPYSNQPQHF	TGTGCCAGCAGTTCGCACAGGCCTTATAGCAATCAGCCCCAGCATTTT	few	TRBV27	TRBJ1-5	-
CSVGAYRTGLDLPEAFF	TGCAGCGTTGGAGCGTATCGGACAGGGCTTGATCTCCCTGAAGCTTTCTTT	-	TRBV29-1	TRBJ1-1	TRBD1
CRQSSGAGDVINYGYTF	TGCAGGCAATCCTCTGGGGCAGGCGATGTAATTAACTATGGCTACACCTTC	many	TRBV20-1	TRBJ1-2	-
CASSLGVGLAGTDTQYF	TGTGCCAGCAGTTTAGGCGTTGGGCTAGCGGGGACAGATACGCAGTATTTT	few	TRBV28	TRBJ2-3	TRBD2
CASSVGYAGGTGELFF	TGTGCCAGCAGCGTTGGTTATGCGGGGGGCACCGGGGAGCTGTTTTTT	-	TRBV9	TRBJ2-2	TRBD2
CASSLSGGPDTQYF	TGTGCCAGCAGCTTAAGCGGGGGGCCCGATACGCAGTATTTT	few	TRBV7-6	TRBJ2-3	TRBD2
CASSVGLRQGFNEQFF	TGTGCCAGCAGCGTAGGCCTCCGACAGGGGTTCAATGAGCAGTTCTTC	few	TRBV9	TRBJ2-1	TRBD1
CASSVRGTSGRNEQFF	TGTGCCAGCAGCGTACGCGGGACTAGCGGTCGAAATGAGCAGTTCTTC	-	TRBV11-1	TRBJ2-1	TRBD2
CSVRGTGTGGGKTGELFF	TGCAGCGTTCGTGGGACCGGGACAGGGGGCGGAAAGACCGGGGAGCTGTTTTTT	many	TRBV29-1	TRBJ2-2	TRBD1
CASSYDWVQETQYF	TGTGCCAGCAGTTACGACTGGGTACAAGAGACCCAGTACTTC	few	TRBV6-6	TRBJ2-5	-
CASSRTGLDIIPGELFF	TGTGCCAGCAGTCGGACCGGACTAGATATAATCCCCGGGGAGCTGTTTTTT	few	TRBV6-2/TRBV6-3	TRBJ2-2	TRBD2
CAISLSRDLSTDTQYF	TGTGCCATCAGCCTGAGCCGGGACCTCAGCACAGATACGCAGTATTTT	-	TRBV10-3	TRBJ2-3	-
CASSPRAGLEQYF	TGTGCCAGCAGCCCCCGGGCAGGCCTCGAGCAGTACTTC	many	TRBV7-9	TRBJ2-7	-
CASSLAGPTEAFF	TGCGCCAGCAGCTTGGCGGGCCCCACTGAAGCTTTCTTT	-	TRBV5-1	TRBJ1-1	-
CASSNQGDTQYF	TGCGCCAGCAGCAATCAGGGAGATACGCAGTATTTT	-	TRBV5-1	TRBJ2-3	-
CASSTRQGGSNQPQHF	TGTGCCAGCAGTACCCGGCAGGGAGGCAGCAATCAGCCCCAGCATTTT	many	TRBV28	TRBJ1-5	-
CASSQRSGGASGEQYF	TGTGCCAGCAGCCAAAGGAGCGGGGGGGCCTCCGGCGAGCAGTACTTC	-	TRBV3-1	TRBJ2-7	TRBD2
CASNNDRNWNYGYTF	TGTGCCAGCAACAATGACAGGAATTGGAACTATGGCTACACCTTC	many	TRBV12-3/TRBV12-4	TRBJ1-2	-
CASSSGRGGQSPLHF	TGTGCCAGCAGTTCCGGGAGGGGGGGGCAATCACCCCTCCACTTT	-	TRBV27	TRBJ1-6	-
CASSPDRTVYGYTF	TGTGCCAGCTCCCCCGATCGAACAGTCTATGGCTACACCTTC	-	TRBV18	TRBJ1-2	-
CASSLELGYEKLFF	TGTGCCAGCAGTCTTGAGTTGGGATATGAAAAACTGTTTTTT	many	TRBV6-5	TRBJ1-4	-
CSVGGIYGYTF	TGCAGTGTCGGGGGTATTTATGGCTACACCTTC	many	TRBV20-1	TRBJ1-2	-
CASTLASLGDTQYF	TGTGCCAGCACCCTAGCTTCGCTTGGGGATACGCAGTATTTT	few	TRBV28	TRBJ2-3	-
CAISNSGDADTQYF	TGTGCCATCAGTAATAGCGGGGACGCAGATACGCAGTATTTT	few	TRBV10-3	TRBJ2-3	TRBD2
CASSQGLAGGLTSTDTQYF	TGTGCCAGCAGCCAAGGACTAGCGGGGGGACTAACTAGCACAGATACGCAGTATTTT	-	TRBV4-2	TRBJ2-3	TRBD2
CASSQEWAHPGAFF	TGTGCCAGCAGCCAAGAGTGGGCTCACCCAGGGGCTTTCTTT	-	TRBV3-1	TRBJ1-1	-
CASSQVGKPYGYTF	TGTGCCAGCAGCCAAGTTGGGAAACCGTATGGCTACACCTTC	many	TRBV4-2	TRBJ1-2	-
CAWMLKGTDTQYF	TGTGCCTGGATGTTAAAGGGTACAGATACGCAGTATTTT	many	TRBV30	TRBJ2-3	-
CASSYSGQRNYEQYF	TGTGCCAGCAGTTACTCTGGACAGCGAAACTACGAGCAGTACTTC	few	TRBV6-2/TRBV6-3	TRBJ2-7	-